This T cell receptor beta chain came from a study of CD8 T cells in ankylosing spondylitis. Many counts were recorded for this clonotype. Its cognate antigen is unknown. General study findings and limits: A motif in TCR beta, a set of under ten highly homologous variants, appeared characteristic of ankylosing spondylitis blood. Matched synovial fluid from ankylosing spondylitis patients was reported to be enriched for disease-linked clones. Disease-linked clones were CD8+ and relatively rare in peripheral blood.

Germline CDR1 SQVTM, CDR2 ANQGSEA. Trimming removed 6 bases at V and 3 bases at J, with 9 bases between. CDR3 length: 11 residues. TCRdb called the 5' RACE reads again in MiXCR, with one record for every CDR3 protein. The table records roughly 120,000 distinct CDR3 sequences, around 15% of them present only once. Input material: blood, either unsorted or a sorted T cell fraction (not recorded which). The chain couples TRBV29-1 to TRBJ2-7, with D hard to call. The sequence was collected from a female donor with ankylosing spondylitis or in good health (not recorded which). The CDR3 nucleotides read TGCAGCGTGGAGAACAGCTACGAGCAGTACTTC. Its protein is CSVENSYEQYF.